This T cell receptor beta chain was profiled in a study of early T cells in non-severe SARS-CoV-2 infection. TCRdb fed the 5' RACE reads into MiXCR, producing one record per CDR3 protein. The table has 85,000 to 100,000 distinct CDR3 sequences, around 13% seen once. V lost 5 bases and J 9 bases, leaving 8 bases between the germline ends. Looked up from germline, CDR1 is DFQATT and CDR2 is SNEGSKA (reference sequence). CDR3 size: 10 residues. This clonotype was recorded many times. Source material: whole blood. The genes are TRBV20-1 and TRBJ2-4; D ambiguous. The TCR comes from an adult who was a healthcare worker with PCR-confirmed SARS-CoV-2 infection or an uninfected control (not recorded which). CDR3 region: CSAGWGIQYF. The CDR3 nucleotides read TGCAGTGCTGGGTGGGGCATTCAGTACTTC.